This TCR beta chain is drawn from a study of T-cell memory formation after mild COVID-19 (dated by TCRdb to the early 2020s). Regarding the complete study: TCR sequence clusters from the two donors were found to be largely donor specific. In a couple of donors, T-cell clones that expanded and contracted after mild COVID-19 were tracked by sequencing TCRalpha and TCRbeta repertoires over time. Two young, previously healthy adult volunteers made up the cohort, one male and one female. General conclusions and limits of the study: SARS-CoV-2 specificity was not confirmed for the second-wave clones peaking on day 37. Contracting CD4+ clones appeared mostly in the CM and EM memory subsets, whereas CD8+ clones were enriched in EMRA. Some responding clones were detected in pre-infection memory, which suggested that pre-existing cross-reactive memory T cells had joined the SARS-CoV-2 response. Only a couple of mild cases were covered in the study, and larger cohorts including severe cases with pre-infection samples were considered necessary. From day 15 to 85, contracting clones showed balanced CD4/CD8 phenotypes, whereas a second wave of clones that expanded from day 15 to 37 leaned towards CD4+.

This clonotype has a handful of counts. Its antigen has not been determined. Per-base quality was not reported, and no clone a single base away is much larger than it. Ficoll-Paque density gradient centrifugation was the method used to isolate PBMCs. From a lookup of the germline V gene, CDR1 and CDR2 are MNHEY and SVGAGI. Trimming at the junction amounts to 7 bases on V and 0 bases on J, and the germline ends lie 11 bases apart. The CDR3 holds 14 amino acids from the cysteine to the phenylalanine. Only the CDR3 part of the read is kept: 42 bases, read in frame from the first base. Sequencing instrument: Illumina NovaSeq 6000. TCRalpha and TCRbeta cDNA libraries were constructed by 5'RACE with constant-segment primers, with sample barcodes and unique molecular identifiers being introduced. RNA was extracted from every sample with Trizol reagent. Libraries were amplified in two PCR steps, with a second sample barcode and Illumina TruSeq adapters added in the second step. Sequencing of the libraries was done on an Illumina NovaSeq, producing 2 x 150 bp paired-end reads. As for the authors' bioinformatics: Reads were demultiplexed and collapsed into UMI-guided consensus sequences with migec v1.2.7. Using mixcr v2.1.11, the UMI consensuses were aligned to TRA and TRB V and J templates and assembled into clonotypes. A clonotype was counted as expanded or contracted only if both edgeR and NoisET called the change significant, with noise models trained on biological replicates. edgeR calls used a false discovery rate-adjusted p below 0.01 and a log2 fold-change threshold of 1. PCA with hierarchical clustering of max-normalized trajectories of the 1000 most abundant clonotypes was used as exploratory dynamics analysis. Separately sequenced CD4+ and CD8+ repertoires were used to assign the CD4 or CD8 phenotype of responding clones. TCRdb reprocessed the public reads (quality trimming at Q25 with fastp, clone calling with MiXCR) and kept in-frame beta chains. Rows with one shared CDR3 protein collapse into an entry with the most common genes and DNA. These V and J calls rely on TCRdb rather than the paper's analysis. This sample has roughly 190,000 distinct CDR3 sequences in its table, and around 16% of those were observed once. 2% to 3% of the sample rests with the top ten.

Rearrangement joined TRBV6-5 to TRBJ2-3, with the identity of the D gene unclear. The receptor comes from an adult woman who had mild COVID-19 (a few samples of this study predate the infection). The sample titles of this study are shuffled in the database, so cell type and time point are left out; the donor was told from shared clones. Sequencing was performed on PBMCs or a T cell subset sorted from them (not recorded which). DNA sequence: TGTGCCAGCAAACCGGGCCTTAGCACAGATACGCAGTATTTT. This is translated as CASKPGLSTDTQYF.